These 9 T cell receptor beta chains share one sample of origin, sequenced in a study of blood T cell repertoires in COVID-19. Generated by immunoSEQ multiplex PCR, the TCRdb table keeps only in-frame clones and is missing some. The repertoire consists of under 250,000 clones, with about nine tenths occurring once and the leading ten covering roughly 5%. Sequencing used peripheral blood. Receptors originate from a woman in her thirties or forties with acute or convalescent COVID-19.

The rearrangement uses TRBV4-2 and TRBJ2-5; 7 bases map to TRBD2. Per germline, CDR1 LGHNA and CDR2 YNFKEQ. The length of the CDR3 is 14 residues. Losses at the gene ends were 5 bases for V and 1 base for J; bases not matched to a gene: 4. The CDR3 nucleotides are TGTGCCAGCAGCGGCGGGGGAGGCCAAGAGACCCAGTACTTC. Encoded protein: CASSGGGGQETQYF.

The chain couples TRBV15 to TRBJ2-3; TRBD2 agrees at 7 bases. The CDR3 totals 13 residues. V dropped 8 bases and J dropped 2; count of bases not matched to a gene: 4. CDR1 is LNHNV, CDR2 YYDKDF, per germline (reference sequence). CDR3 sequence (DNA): TGTGCCACCGACGGGGGGATCACAGATACGCAGTATTTT. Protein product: CATDGGITDTQYF. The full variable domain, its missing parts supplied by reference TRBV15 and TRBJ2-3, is DAMVIQNPRYQVTQFGKPVTLSCSQTLNHNVMYWYQQKSSQAPKLLFHYYDKDFNNEADTPDNFQSRRPNTSFCFLDIRSPGLGDTAMYLCATDGGITDTQYFGPGTRLTVL.

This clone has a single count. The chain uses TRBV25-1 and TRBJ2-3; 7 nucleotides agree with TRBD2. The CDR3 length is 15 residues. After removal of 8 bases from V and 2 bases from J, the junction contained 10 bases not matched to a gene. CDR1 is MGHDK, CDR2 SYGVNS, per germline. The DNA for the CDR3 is TGTGCCAGCTCCCAGCGGGGCAGGGCCACAGATACGCAGTATTTT. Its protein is CASSQRGRATDTQYF.

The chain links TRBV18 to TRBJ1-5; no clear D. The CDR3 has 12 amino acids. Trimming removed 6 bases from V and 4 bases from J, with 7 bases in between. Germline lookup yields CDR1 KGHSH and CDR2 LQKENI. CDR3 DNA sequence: TGTGCCAGCTCCTCGACAAATCAGCCCCAGCATTTT. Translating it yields CASSSTNQPQHF.

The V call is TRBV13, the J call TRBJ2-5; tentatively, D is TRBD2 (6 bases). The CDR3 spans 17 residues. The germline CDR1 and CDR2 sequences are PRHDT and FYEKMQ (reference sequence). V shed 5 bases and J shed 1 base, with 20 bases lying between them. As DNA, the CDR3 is TGTGCCAGCAGCCGCGATGCTCGGGCGGGGACCCAAGAGACCCAGTACTTC. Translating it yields CASSRDARAGTQETQYF.

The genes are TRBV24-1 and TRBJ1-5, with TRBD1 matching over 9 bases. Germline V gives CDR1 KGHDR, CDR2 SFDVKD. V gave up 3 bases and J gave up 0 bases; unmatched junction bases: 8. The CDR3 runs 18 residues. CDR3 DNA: TGTGCCACCAGTGATCCCCCCGGGACAGGGAATAGCAATCAGCCCCAGCATTTT. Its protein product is CATSDPPGTGNSNQPQHF.

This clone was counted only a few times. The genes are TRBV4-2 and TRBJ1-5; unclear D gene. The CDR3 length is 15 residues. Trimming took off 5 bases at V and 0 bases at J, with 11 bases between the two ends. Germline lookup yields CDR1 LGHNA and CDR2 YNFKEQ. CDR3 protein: CASSGRQDSNQPQHF. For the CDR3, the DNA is TGTGCCAGCAGCGGGCGACAAGATAGCAATCAGCCCCAGCATTTT.

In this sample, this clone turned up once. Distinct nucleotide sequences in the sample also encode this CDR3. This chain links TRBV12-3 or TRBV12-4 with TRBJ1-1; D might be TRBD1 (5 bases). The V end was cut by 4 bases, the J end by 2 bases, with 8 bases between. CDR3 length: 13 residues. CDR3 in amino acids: CASSSDSNTEAFF. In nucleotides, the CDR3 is TGTGCCAGCAGTTCTGACAGTAACACTGAAGCTTTCTTT.

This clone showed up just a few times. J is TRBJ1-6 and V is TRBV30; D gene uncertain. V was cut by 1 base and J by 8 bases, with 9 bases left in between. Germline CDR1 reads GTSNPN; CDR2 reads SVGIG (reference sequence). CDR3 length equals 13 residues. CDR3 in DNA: TGTGCCTGGAGTGAAGGACTGGATTCACCCCTCCACTTT. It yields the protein CAWSEGLDSPLHF.